This TCR beta chain is from a study of blood T cells in healthy people across ages. Points from the study as a whole: From one million sequenced T cells, diversity estimates were lower bounds.

There are 16 residues in the CDR3. With 6 bases clipped from V and 10 bases from J, the junction kept 19 bases outside the gene matches. The germline gives CDR1 SGHNT, CDR2 YYREEE (reference sequence). A sample-barcoded 5' primer and a J-beta primer mix were used in a second PCR of roughly 6 to 11 cycles. Sequencing yielded, for each sample, at least 3 million paired-end reads carrying CDR3. TCRdb re-called the 5' RACE reads with MiXCR, one entry per CDR3 protein. The sample has about 650,000 distinct CDR3 sequences, 32% seen once. A few counts support this clonotype. What it binds is unknown. This clone may be a read error of a much larger clone one base away.

The chain is built from TRBV5-4 and TRBJ2-1; 7 bases fit TRBD2. What was sequenced was blood. The origin of this receptor is a woman older than 75 in good health. CDR3 nucleotides: TGTGCCAGCACCCTAGGCGGGAGCTTCCTCGAGAACGAGCAGTTCTTC. Residues: CASTLGGSFLENEQFF.